The next 8 T cell receptor beta chains were all read from a single sample in a study of response to subunit inactivated influenza vaccine. TCRdb reprocessed the RT-PCR reads via MiXCR and lists one record per CDR3 protein. The sample shows about 500,000 distinct CDR3 sequences, approximately 12% of them seen only once. Sequencing was performed on PBMCs from blood, taken roughly 46 days after vaccination. These receptors were collected from a man aged 50-60 years who received an inactivated influenza vaccine.

This clonotype was observed a handful of times. The genes are TRBV6-1 and TRBJ1-3; no clear D. The CDR3 is 14 residues long. The germline V gene has CDR1 MNHNS and CDR2 SASEGT. V was clipped by 6 bases and J by 0 bases, with 9 bases between them. CDR3 in DNA: TGTGCCAGCAGCCTCCGAGACTCTGGAAACACCATATATTTT. Amino acids: CASSLRDSGNTIYF.

This clonotype was seen a handful of times. The chain uses TRBV24-1 and TRBJ2-3, with D perhaps TRBD2 (5 bases). CDR1 is KGHDR, CDR2 SFDVKD, per germline. V was cut by 3 bases and J by 1 base, with 7 bases left in between. The CDR3 has 14 amino acids. The CDR3 DNA follows: TGTGCCACCAGTGATCCGGAGGGCACAGATACGCAGTATTTT. The encoded protein is CATSDPEGTDTQYF.

The V and J genes are TRBV6-1 and TRBJ2-3; 8 bases are shared with TRBD2. The CDR3 extends over 14 amino acids. The germline gives CDR1 MNHNS, CDR2 SASEGT. After removal of 10 bases from V and 4 bases from J, the junction contained 10 bases not matched to a gene. The CDR3 is CATKAGVLADTQYF. The CDR3 DNA reads TGTGCCACCAAAGCGGGAGTTCTCGCAGATACGCAGTATTTT.

This chain uses TRBV20-1 with TRBJ2-3, with TRBD1 as a possible D gene (5 bases). This CDR3 is built from 13 residues. The germline gives CDR1 DFQATT, CDR2 SNEGSKA (reference sequence). CDR3 coding DNA: TGCAGGCCAGGGTCTTCCATCACAGATACGCAGTATTTT. Its protein product is CRPGSSITDTQYF.

The chain links TRBV11-2 to TRBJ2-7, with 7 bases lining up with TRBD1. J was trimmed by 3 bases and V by 0 bases; bases with no gene match: 8. CDR1 and CDR2 from the germline V gene are SGHAT and FQNNGV. The CDR3 sequence is 16 residues long. The CDR3 DNA reads as TGTGCCAGCAGCTTAGATCGAGGGGGCTCAATCTACGAGCAGTACTTC. Translated, it gives CASSLDRGGSIYEQYF.

The chain is built from TRBV5-1 and TRBJ2-7, with D possibly being TRBD2 (5 bases). V shed 0 bases and J shed 3 bases, with 13 bases lying between them. The CDR3 contains 15 residues. Per germline, CDR1 SGHRS and CDR2 YFSETQ. The chain's CDR3 is CASSLAGVGNYEQYF. CDR3 coding DNA: TGCGCCAGCAGCTTGGCCGGGGTGGGTAACTACGAGCAGTACTTC.

This clonotype has a count of ten or more. J is TRBJ2-7 and V is TRBV20-1; 11 bases align to TRBD2. This CDR3 comprises 16 residues. Germline V gene data show CDR1 as DFQATT and CDR2 as SNEGSKA (reference sequence). V lost 2 bases to trimming and J lost 2 bases; unmatched junction nucleotides: 8. DNA of the CDR3: TGCAGTGCTAGACGACCGGGACTAGCGGTGACCTACGAGCAGTACTTC. Its translation is CSARRPGLAVTYEQYF.

This clonotype was counted once. J is TRBJ2-7 and V is TRBV7-2, with D possibly TRBD1 on 5 matching bases. Germline-derived CDR1 and CDR2 are SGHTA and FQGNSA. The CDR3 is 17 amino acids. V shed 0 bases and J shed 1 base, with 16 bases lying between them. In DNA, the CDR3 is TGTGCCAGCAGCTTAGCAGGTGCAGGGCGAGGTTCCTACGAGCAGTACTTC. Translating it yields CASSLAGAGRGSYEQYF.